The sequence of this T cell receptor (beta chain) was determined in a study of CD8 T cells in ankylosing spondylitis. Turning to this clonotype: What it binds is not known.

Notes on the study in general: The study identified a TCR beta motif of fewer than 10 highly homologous variants that appeared characteristic of ankylosing spondylitis blood.

The CDR3 is made up of 12 amino acids. Germline CDR1 SGHKS, CDR2 YYEKEE (reference sequence). V dropped 0 bases and J dropped 3 bases, with 4 bases sitting between them. TCRdb itself ran the 5' RACE reads through MiXCR, one entry per CDR3 protein. The table shows roughly 150,000 distinct CDR3 sequences, with under 35% occurring only once. Sequenced material: synovial fluid, either unsorted or a sorted T cell fraction (not recorded which). The receptor was isolated from a male donor with ankylosing spondylitis. This chain connects TRBV5-5 to TRBJ2-7; D uncertain. CDR3 DNA sequence: TGTGCCAGCAGCTTGGAGTTCTACGAGCAGTACTTC. Its translation is CASSLEFYEQYF.